The clone carrying this T cell receptor beta chain occurred a few times. This entry comes from a study of blood T cell repertoires in COVID-19. Turning to the study itself: From the United States, Italy and Spain came samples of acute and convalescent COVID-19. PBMCs, B-cell-depleted T cells, or T cells were the source of the cDNA or gDNA that made up the material.

Germline loops: CDR1 LNHDA, CDR2 SQIVND (reference sequence). This CDR3 region has 14 residues. The trim removed 5 bases at V and 3 bases at J, leaving 4 bases unmatched. Original methodology: Amplification from reference gene primers served as the basis for estimated nucleated cell counts. Sequencing was performed with immunoSEQ multiplex PCR; in TCRdb, only in-frame clones are kept and a portion is missing. That table furnishes V, J and clone size, whereas the DNA furnished D and trimming. Among about 160,000 clones, around 83% were seen once, and the ten largest hold approximately 4%. The clonotype was recovered from a woman between 50 and 59 years old in a cohort exposed to, infected with or recovered from COVID-19 (not recorded which). Specimen: PBMCs or T cells enriched from blood (not recorded which). The rearrangement uses TRBV19 and TRBJ2-1; the match to TRBD2 covers 7 bases. The CDR3 spells CASSRASGYNEQFF. The CDR3 DNA follows: TGTGCCAGTAGTCGGGCTAGCGGCTACAATGAGCAGTTCTTC.